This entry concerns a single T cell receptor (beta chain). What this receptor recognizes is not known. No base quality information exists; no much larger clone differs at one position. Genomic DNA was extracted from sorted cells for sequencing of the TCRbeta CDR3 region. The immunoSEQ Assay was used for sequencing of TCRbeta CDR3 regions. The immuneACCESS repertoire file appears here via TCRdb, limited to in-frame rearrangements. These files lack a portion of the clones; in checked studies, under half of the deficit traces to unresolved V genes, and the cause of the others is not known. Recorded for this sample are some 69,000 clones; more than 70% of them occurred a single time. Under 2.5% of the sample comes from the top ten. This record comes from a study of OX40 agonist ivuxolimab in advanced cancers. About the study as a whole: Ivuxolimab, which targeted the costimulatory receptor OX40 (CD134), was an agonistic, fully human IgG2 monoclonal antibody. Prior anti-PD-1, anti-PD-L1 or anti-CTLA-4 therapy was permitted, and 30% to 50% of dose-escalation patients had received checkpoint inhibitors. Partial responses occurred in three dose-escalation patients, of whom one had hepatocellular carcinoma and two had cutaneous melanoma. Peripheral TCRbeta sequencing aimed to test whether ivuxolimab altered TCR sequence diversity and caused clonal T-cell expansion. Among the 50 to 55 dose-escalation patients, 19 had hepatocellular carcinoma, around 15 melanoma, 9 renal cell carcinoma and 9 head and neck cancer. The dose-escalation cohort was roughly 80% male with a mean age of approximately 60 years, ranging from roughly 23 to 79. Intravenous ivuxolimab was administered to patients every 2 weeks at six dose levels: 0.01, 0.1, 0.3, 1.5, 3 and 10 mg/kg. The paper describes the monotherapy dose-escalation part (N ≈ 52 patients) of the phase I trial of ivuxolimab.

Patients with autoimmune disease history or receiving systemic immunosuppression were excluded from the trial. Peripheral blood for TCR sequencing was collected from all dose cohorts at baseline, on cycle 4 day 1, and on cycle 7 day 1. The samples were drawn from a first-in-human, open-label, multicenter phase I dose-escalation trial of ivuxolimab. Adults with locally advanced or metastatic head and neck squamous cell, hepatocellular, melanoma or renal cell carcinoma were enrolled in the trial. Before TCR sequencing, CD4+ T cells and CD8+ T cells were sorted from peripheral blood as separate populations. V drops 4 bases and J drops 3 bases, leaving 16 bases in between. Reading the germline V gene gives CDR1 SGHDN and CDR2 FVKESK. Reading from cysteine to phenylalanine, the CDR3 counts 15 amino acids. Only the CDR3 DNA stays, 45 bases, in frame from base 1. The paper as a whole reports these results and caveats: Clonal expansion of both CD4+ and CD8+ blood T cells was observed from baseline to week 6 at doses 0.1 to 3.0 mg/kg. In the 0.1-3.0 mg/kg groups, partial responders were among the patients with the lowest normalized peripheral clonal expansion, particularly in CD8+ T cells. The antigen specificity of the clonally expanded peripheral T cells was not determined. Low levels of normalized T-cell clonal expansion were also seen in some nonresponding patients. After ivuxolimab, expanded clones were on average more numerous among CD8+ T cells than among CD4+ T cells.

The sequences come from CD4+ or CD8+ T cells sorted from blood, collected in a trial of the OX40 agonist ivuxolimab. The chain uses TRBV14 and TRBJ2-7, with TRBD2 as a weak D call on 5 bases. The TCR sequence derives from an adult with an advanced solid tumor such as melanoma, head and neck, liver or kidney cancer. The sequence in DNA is TGTGCCAGCAGCCGGAGCGGCGGCCCCCTCTACGAGCAGTACTTC. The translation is CASSRSGGPLYEQYF.